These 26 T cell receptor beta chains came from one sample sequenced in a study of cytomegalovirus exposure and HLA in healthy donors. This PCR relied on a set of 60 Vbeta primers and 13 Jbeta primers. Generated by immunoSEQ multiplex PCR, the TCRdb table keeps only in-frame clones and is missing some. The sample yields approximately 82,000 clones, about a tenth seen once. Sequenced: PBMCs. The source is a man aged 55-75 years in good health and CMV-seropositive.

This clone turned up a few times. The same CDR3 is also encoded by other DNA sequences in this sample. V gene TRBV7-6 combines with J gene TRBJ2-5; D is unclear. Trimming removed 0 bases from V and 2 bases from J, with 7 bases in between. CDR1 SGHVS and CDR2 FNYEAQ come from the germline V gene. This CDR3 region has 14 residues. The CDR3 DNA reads TGTGCCAGCAGCTTAGCCTCCCTACAAGAGACCCAGTACTTC. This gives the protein CASSLASLQETQYF.

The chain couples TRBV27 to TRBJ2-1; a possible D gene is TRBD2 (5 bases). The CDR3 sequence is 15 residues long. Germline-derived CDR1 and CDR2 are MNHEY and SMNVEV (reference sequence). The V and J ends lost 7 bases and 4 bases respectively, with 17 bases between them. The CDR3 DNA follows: TGTGCCAGCACCCCGGACTCTCCGGGTTACAATGAGCAGTTCTTC. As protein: CASTPDSPGYNEQFF.

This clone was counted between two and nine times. As DNA, the CDR3 is TGTGCCAGTAGTCTTGGAGGTCGGACTGAAGCTTTCTTT. Its translation is CASSLGGRTEAFF. The V and J genes are TRBV19 and TRBJ1-1; D is unclear. In germline, CDR1 is LNHDA, CDR2 SQIVND (reference sequence). Between the trimmed V and J ends, which lost 5 bases and 5 bases, there was a span of 12 bases. CDR3 size: 13 residues.

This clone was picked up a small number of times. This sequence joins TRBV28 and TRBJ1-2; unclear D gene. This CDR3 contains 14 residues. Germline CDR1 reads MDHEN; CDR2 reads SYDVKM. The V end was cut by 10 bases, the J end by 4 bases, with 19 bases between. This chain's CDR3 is CATAARVRSYGYTF. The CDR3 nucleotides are TGTGCCACCGCTGCGAGGGTACGTAGCTATGGCTACACCTTC.

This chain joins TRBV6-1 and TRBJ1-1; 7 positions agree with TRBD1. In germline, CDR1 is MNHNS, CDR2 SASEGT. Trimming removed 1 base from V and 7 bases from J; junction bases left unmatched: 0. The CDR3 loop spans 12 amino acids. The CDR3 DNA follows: TGTGCCAGCAGTGAAGGACAGGGTGAAGCTTTCTTT. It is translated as CASSEGQGEAFF.

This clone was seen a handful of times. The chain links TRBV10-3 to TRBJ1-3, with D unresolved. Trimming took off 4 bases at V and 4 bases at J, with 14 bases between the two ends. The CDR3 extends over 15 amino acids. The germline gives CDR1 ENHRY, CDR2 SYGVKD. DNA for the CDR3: TGTGCCATCAGTGCTTCGGGAAGTACGGGAAACACCATATATTTT. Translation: CAISASGSTGNTIYF.

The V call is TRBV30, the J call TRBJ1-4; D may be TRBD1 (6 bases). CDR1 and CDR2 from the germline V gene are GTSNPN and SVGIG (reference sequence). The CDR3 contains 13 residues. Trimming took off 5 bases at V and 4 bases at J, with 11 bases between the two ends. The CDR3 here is CAWGGQSNEKLFF. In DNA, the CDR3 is TGTGCCTGGGGAGGACAGAGTAATGAAAAACTGTTTTTT.

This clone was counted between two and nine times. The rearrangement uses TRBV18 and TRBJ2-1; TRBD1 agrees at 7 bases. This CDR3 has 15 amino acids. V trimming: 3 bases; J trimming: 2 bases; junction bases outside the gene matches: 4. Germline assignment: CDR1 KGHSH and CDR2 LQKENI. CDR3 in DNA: TGTGCCAGCTCACCGAAGACAGGGACCTACAATGAGCAGTTCTTC. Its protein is CASSPKTGTYNEQFF.

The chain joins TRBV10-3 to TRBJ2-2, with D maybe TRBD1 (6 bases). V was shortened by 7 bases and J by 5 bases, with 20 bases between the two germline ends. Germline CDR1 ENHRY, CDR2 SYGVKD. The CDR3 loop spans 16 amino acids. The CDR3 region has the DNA TGTGCCATCACCAGTGGGCAGGGGATAGGTACCGGGGAGCTGTTTTTT. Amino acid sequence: CAITSGQGIGTGELFF.

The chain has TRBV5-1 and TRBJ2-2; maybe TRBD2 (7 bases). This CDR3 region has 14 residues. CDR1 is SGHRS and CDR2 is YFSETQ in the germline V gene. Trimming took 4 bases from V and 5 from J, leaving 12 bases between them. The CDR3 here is CASSGGAETGELFF. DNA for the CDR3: TGCGCCAGCAGCGGGGGGGCCGAAACCGGGGAGCTGTTTTTT.

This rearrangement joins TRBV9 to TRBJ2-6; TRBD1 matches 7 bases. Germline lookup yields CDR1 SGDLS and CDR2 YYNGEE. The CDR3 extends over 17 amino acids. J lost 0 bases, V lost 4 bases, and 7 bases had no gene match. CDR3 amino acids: CASSPSRGYSGANVLTF. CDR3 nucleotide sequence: TGTGCCAGCAGCCCCTCCAGGGGGTACTCTGGGGCCAACGTCCTGACTTTC.

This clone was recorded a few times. DNA for the CDR3: TGTGCCAGCAGTTCTCTTCTAGGGAACACTGAAGCTTTCTTT. This codes for CASSSLLGNTEAFF. The V call is TRBV6-5, the J call TRBJ1-1, with D unresolved. The V end lost 4 bases, the J end lost 1 base, and 10 bases lay between the germline ends. CDR1 is MNHEY and CDR2 is SVGAGI in the germline V gene. This CDR3 spans 14 amino acids.

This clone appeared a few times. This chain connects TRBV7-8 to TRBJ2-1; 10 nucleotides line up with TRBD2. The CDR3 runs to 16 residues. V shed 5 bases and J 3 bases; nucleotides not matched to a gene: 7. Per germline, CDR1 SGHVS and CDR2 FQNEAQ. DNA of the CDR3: TGTGCCAGCAGCCAACCGGGACTAGCGTTCTACAATGAGCAGTTCTTC. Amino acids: CASSQPGLAFYNEQFF.

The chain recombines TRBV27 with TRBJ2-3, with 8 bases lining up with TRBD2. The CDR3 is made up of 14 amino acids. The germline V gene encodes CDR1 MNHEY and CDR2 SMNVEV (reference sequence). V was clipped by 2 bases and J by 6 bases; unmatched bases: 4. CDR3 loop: CASSLAAGVDTQYF. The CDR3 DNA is TGTGCCAGCAGTTTAGCAGCGGGAGTCGATACGCAGTATTTT.

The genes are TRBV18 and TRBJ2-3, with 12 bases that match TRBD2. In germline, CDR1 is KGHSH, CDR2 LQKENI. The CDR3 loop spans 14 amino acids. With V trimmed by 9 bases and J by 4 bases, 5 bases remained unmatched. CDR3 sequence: CASKTSGRADTQYF. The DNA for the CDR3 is TGTGCCAGTAAGACTAGCGGGAGAGCAGATACGCAGTATTTT. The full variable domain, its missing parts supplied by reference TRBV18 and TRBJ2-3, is NAGVMQNPRHLVRRRGQEARLRCSPMKGHSHVYWYRQLPEEGLKFMVYLQKENIIDESGMPKERFSAEFPKEGPSILRIQQVVRGDSAAYFCASKTSGRADTQYFGPGTRLTVL.

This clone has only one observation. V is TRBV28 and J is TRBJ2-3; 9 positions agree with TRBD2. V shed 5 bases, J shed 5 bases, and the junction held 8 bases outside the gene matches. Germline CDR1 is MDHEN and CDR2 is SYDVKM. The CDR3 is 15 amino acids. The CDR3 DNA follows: TGTGCCAGCAGTGCCCGACTAGCGGCCCGAGATACGCAGTATTTT. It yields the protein CASSARLAARDTQYF.

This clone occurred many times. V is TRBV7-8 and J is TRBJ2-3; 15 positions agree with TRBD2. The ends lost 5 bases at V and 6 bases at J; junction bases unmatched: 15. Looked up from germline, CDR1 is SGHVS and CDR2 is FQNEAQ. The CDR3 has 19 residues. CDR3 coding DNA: TGTGCCAGCAGCATCGACCCCGGGACTAGCGGGAGGCCCTATGATACGCAGTATTTT. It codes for CASSIDPGTSGRPYDTQYF. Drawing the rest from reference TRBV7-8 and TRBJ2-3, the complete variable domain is GAGVSQSPRYKVAKRGQDVALRCDPISGHVSLFWYQQALGQGPEFLTYFQNEAQLDKSGLPSDRFFAERPEGSVSTLKIQRTQQEDSAVYLCASSIDPGTSGRPYDTQYFGPGTRLTVL.

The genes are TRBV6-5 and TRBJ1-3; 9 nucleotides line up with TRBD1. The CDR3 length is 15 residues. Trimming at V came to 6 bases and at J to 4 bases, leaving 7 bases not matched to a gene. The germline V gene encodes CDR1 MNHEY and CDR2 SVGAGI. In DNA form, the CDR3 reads TGTGCCAGCAGGGGGGACAGGGTTGCAGGAAACACCATATATTTT. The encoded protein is CASRGDRVAGNTIYF.

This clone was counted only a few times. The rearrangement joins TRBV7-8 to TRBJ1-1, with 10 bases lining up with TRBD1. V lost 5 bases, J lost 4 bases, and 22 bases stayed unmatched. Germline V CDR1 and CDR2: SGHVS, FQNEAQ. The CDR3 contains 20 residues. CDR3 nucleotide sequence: TGTGCCAGCAGCCTATATGGAATCCGGGACAGGGGCGGAGTGGGCACTGAAGCTTTCTTT. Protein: CASSLYGIRDRGGVGTEAFF. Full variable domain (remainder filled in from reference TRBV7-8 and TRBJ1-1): GAGVSQSPRYKVAKRGQDVALRCDPISGHVSLFWYQQALGQGPEFLTYFQNEAQLDKSGLPSDRFFAERPEGSVSTLKIQRTQQEDSAVYLCASSLYGIRDRGGVGTEAFFGQGTRLTVV.

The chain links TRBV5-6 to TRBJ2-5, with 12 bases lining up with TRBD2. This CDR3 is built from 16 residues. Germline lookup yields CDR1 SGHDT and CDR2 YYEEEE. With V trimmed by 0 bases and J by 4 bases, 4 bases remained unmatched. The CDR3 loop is CASSLARLAGAETQYF. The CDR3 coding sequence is TGTGCCAGCAGCTTGGCCCGACTAGCGGGGGCAGAGACCCAGTACTTC.

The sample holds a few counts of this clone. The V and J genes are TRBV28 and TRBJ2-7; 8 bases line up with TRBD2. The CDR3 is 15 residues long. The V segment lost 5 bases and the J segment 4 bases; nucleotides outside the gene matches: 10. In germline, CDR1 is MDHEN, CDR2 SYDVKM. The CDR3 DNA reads TGTGCCAGCAGTACCGTTGGCGGGGGGTTATACGAGCAGTACGTC. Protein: CASSTVGGGLYEQYV.

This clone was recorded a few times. The CDR3 sequence is CASSPGQTREAFF. CDR3 coding DNA: TGTGCCAGCTCACCAGGACAGACTCGTGAAGCTTTCTTT. The rearrangement joins TRBV18 to TRBJ1-1, with D possibly matching TRBD1 (6 bases). Germline lookup yields CDR1 KGHSH and CDR2 LQKENI. V was trimmed by 2 bases and J by 7 bases, leaving 11 bases between them. This CDR3 is built from 13 residues.

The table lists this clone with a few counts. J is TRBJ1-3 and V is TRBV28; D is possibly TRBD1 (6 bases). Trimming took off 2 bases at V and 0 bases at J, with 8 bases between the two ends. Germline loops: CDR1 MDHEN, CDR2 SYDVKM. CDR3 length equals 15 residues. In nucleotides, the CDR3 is TGTGCCAGCAGTTTAGGGGGCTCCTCTGGAAACACCATATATTTT. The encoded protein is CASSLGGSSGNTIYF.

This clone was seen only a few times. The CDR3 DNA reads TGCGCCAGCAGAGGGGACTTTTACGAGCAGTACTTC. As protein: CASRGDFYEQYF. This rearrangement joins TRBV10-2 to TRBJ2-7; tentatively, D is TRBD2 (6 bases). Trimming took 6 bases from V and 4 from J, leaving 10 bases between them. Germline values: CDR1 WSHSY, CDR2 SAAADI. The CDR3 loop spans 12 amino acids.

The CDR3 region is CASSQAQGEVDEQFF. The CDR3, as DNA: TGCGCCAGCAGCCAAGCACAGGGGGAGGTGGATGAGCAGTTCTTC. The chain joins TRBV5-1 to TRBJ2-1; 8 nucleotides match TRBD1. Trimming cost V 4 bases and J 8 bases; bases outside gene matches: 11. This CDR3 has 15 amino acids. The germline CDR1 and CDR2 sequences are SGHRS and YFSETQ.

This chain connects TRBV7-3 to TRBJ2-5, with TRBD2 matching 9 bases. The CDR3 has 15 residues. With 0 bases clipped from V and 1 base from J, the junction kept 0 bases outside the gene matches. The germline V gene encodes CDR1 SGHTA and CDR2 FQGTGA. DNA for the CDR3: TGTGCCAGCAGCTTAACTAGCGGGGGCCAAGAGACCCAGTACTTC. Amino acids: CASSLTSGGQETQYF. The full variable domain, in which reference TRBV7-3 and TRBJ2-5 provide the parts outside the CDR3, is GAGVSQTPSNKVTEKGKYVELRCDPISGHTALYWYRQSLGQGPEFLIYFQGTGAADDSGLPNDRFFAVRPEGSVSTLKIQRTERGDSAVYLCASSLTSGGQETQYFGPGTRLLVL.